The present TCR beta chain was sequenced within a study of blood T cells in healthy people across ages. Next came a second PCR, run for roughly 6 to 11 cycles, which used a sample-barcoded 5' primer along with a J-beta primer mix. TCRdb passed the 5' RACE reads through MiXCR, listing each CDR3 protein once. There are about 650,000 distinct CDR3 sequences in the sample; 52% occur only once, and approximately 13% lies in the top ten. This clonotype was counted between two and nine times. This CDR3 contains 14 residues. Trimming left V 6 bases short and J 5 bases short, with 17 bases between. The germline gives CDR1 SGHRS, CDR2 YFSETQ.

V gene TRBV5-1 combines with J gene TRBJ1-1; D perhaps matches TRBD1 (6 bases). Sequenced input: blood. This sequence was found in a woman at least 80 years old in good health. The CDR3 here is CASNPGGQGTEAFF. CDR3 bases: TGCGCCAGCAACCCCGGGGGGCAGGGAACTGAAGCTTTCTTT.